This entry features one T cell receptor (beta chain) sequence. This clonotype was picked up many times. The antigen it binds to is not known. The sample holds no much larger clone one base away, and base qualities are not on file. The receptor library was made with 5' RACE. Data came from a NextSeq 500. To correct for sequencing error and PCR bias, the TCR library protocol tagged individual cDNA molecules with unique molecular identifiers. Both TCR alpha and beta chains were sequenced, and tight co-correlation was observed between alpha and beta sequence abundances in each sample. On the study's bioinformatics: V gene, J gene and CDR3 annotation of TCR sequences was performed with Decombinator V4. TCRs were defined as expanded if a significant change between any two time points was detected under a Poisson model with p below 0.0001. TCR abundances were normalised to the total number of TCRs sequenced in each sample and reported as counts per million. MAIT TCRs were defined by TRAV1-2 paired with TRAJ12, TRAJ20 or TRAJ33, and iNKT TCRs by TRAV10 paired with TRAJ18. VDJdb, accessed on 1 November 2021, was searched for TCRs annotated for CMV, EBV and SARS-CoV-2, and TCRs annotated for more than one antigen were excluded. TCRdb trimmed the raw reads at Q25, called clones with MiXCR and kept productive beta chains. CDR3 protein sequences are deduplicated, and each keeps its most common genes and DNA. None of the V and J calls come from the authors' own analysis; TCRdb made them. The sample yields tens of thousands of distinct CDR3 sequences; over 5% were counted once. In total, the top ten clones hold over 6% of the sample.

The data are from a study of early T cells in non-severe SARS-CoV-2 infection (TCRdb year 2021). Background on the whole study: Bulk RNA from unsorted whole blood was used for TCR sequencing, so alpha and beta chains could not be paired.

Inclusive of the bounding cysteine and phenylalanine, the CDR3 is 14 residues long. CDR3 DNA only is kept here, 42 bases in frame from base 1. The trim is 5 bases for V and 3 bases for J, with a gap of 11 bases between the germline ends. Set within a cohort of healthcare workers in London, UK, this nested case-control study involved weekly PCR testing of nasopharyngeal swabs along with blood sampling. Healthcare workers were recruited between 23 and 31 March 2020, during the week of the UK lockdown, and were followed weekly for up to about 15 weeks. Overall study results and their limits: VDJdb matching was skewed toward anti-spike CD8 responses and likely underestimated virus-specific expansions by missing private and CD4 specificities.

The rearranged chain carries TRBV12-3 or TRBV12-4 and TRBJ1-5; no confident D gene assignment can be made. The input for sequencing was whole blood, taken at baseline. The source of this sequence is an adult who was a healthcare worker with PCR-confirmed SARS-CoV-2 infection or an uninfected control (not recorded which). The bases read TGTGCCAGCAGTGTCCAGGTTATCAATCAGCCCCAGCATTTT. It specifies CASSVQVINQPQHF.